The rows below give T cell receptor beta chains drawn from one sample of a study of PD-L1 blockade in urothelial cancer. The method was immunoSEQ multiplex PCR; TCRdb's version includes in-frame clones alone and lacks a portion of them. The profile covers around 130,000 clones, with about 88% appearing a single time and roughly 3.5% taken by the ten largest. Material: PBMCs, obtained around atezolizumab (anti-PD-L1) treatment. All receptors derive from a man aged 50 to 59 with urothelial cancer. Both conserved end residues are part of each CDR3. A D gene is named only where the DNA matches it firmly. Clone size is shown for a subset of rows, as once, few, many or a class of expanded clone.

v_gene,d_gene,abundance,j_gene,CDR3nt,CDR3aa
TRBV18,TRBD2,-,TRBJ2-2,TGTGCCAGCTCACCTCAGCGGGAGGCCGGGGAGCTGTTTTTT,CASSPQREAGELFF
TRBV14,-,-,TRBJ2-3,TGTGCCAGCAGCCAAGTCCGCGGGCAACTGTACACAGATACGCAGTATTTT,CASSQVRGQLYTDTQYF
TRBV5-4,TRBD1,-,TRBJ2-7,TGTGCCAGCAGCTTGGACAGGGGGCGCGTCGAGCAGTACTTC,CASSLDRGRVEQYF
TRBV30,-,-,TRBJ1-4,TGTGCCTGGAGTGGTGGGGCAGGTGAAAAACTGTTTTTT,CAWSGGAGEKLFF
TRBV30,-,-,TRBJ1-2,TGTGCCTGGAGGGAGAGCCAGGGCTACACCTTC,CAWRESQGYTF
TRBV6-1,-,-,TRBJ2-1,TGTGCCAGCAGTGTACCAGGTCGCAATGAGCAGTTCTTC,CASSVPGRNEQFF
TRBV19,-,-,TRBJ1-5,TGTGCCAGTAGGCCCACGGGTAGCAATCAGCCCCAGCATTTT,CASRPTGSNQPQHF
TRBV28,-,-,TRBJ1-2,TGTGCCAGCAGTTCCTACCGCTATGGCTACACCTTC,CASSSYRYGYTF
TRBV5-6,TRBD1,-,TRBJ2-1,TGTGCCAGCAGCTTGGAACAGGGGGCCTATGAGCAGTTCTTC,CASSLEQGAYEQFF
TRBV2,TRBD2,-,TRBJ2-2,TGTGCCAGCAGTGACCCGGGACTAGCGGGAGGAGGGACCGGGGAGCTGTTTTTT,CASSDPGLAGGGTGELFF
TRBV18,TRBD1,-,TRBJ2-7,TGTGCCAGCTCACAAAATGAGGGGACAGCTGTTTACGAGCAGTACTTC,CASSQNEGTAVYEQYF
TRBV5-6,TRBD2,once,TRBJ2-1,TGTGCCAGCAGCTTTATGGCGGGAGGGAACTCCTACAATGAGCAGTTCTTC,CASSFMAGGNSYNEQFF
TRBV5-1,TRBD1,-,TRBJ1-2,TGCGCCAGCAGCGGCGGACAGGGGGCATATGGCTACACCTTC,CASSGGQGAYGYTF
TRBV2,-,-,TRBJ2-7,TGTGCCAGCGAGCGGCCGTCTGAGACCTACGAGCAGTACTTC,CASERPSETYEQYF
TRBV2,-,-,TRBJ2-7,TGTGCCAGCACCTCCCGGTTCTCCGAGCAGTACTTC,CASTSRFSEQYF
TRBV4-1,-,once,TRBJ1-1,TGCGCCAGCAGCTCCAAAGCGGGGACGGTAAACACTGAAGCTTTCTTT,CASSSKAGTVNTEAFF
TRBV30,-,-,TRBJ2-1,TGTGCCTGGAGTGTAGGAGGGAAATACAATGAGCAGTTCTTC,CAWSVGGKYNEQFF
TRBV5-5,-,-,TRBJ1-5,TGTGCCAGCAGCTTGGCGGGGGGCGGCAATCAGCCCCAGCATTTT,CASSLAGGGNQPQHF
TRBV6-5,TRBD1,-,TRBJ1-2,TGTGCCAGCAGTCGACAGGGATATGGCTACACCTTC,CASSRQGYGYTF
TRBV6-5,TRBD2,-,TRBJ2-1,TGTGCCAGCAGTACCGGTCTAGCGGTATTCAATGAGCAGTTCTTC,CASSTGLAVFNEQFF
TRBV4-2,TRBD2,-,TRBJ2-1,TGTGCCAGCAGCCAAGAAAAGCTAGCGGGAGGGTTGTATGAGCAGTTCTTC,CASSQEKLAGGLYEQFF
TRBV15,-,few,TRBJ1-1,TGTGCCACCAGCAGAGTCACAGGGTACACTGAAGCTTTCTTT,CATSRVTGYTEAFF
TRBV5-6,-,-,TRBJ2-3,TGTGCCAGCAGCCCAAGCACAGATACGCAGTATTTT,CASSPSTDTQYF
TRBV28,-,-,TRBJ1-2,TGTGCCAGCAGTTTAGCAGGGGCGCATTATGGCTACACCTTC,CASSLAGAHYGYTF
TRBV19,-,-,TRBJ2-2,TGTGCCAGTAGCCGGGGGTCGGGCGGGGAGCTGTTTTTT,CASSRGSGGELFF
TRBV27,-,-,TRBJ2-2,TGTGCCAGCACGCGCGGTCCGAACACCGGGGAGCTGTTTTTT,CASTRGPNTGELFF
TRBV11-3,TRBD1,once,TRBJ1-1,TGTGCCACCGCACAGGGGTCAGACACTGAAGCTTTCTTT,CATAQGSDTEAFF
TRBV15,-,-,TRBJ1-2,TGTGCCACCAGCAGAGAGAGGGCTTACTATGGCTACACCTTC,CATSRERAYYGYTF
TRBV7-9,-,-,TRBJ2-5,TGTGCCAGCAGCTTGGCTTTAGAGACCCAGTACTTC,CASSLALETQYF